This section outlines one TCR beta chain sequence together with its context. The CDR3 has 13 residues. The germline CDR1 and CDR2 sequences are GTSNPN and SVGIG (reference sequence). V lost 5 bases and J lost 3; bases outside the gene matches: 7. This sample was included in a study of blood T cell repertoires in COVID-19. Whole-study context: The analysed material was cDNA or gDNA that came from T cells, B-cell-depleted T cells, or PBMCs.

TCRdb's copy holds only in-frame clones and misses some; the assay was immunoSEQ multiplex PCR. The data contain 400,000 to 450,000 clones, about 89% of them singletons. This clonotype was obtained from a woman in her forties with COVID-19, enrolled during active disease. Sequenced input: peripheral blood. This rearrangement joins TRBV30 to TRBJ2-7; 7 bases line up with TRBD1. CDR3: CAWSSGGIYEQYF. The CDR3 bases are TGTGCCTGGTCATCAGGGGGAATCTACGAGCAGTACTTC.